What follows are 8 T cell receptor beta chains derived from one specimen sequenced in a study of blood T cells in healthy people across ages. With a J-beta primer mix and a sample-barcoded 5' primer, a second PCR ran about 6 to 11 cycles. TCRdb itself ran the 5' RACE reads through MiXCR, one entry per CDR3 protein. The sample lists about 800,000 distinct CDR3 sequences, roughly 25% occurring once. These data were also filed under a second study, of T cells of mothers and their children.

Sequencing was performed on blood. These receptor sequences come from a boy between 5 and 17 years old in good health.

This clonotype came up a few times. The J gene is TRBJ2-3, the V gene TRBV29-1, with 12 nucleotides matching TRBD2. The CDR3 loop spans 15 amino acids. CDR1 and CDR2 (germline): SQVTM, ANQGSEA. The J segment lost 8 bases and the V segment lost 4 bases, leaving 10 bases of the junction unmatched. CDR3 in amino acids: CSVGRLAGGPATQYF. The DNA of the CDR3 is TGCAGCGTTGGTCGGCTAGCGGGAGGGCCAGCTACGCAGTATTTT.

The chain is built from TRBV9 and TRBJ2-3, with D maybe TRBD2 (6 bases). The CDR3 totals 17 residues. Germline loops: CDR1 SGDLS, CDR2 YYNGEE. The V end lost 6 bases, the J end lost 2 bases, and 22 bases lay between the germline ends. CDR3 sequence: CASTSLSALAPTDTQYF. CDR3 coding DNA: TGTGCCAGCACCTCTCTAAGCGCACTAGCCCCCACAGATACGCAGTATTTT.

This chain links TRBV7-8 with TRBJ2-1; 8 bases agree with TRBD1. The tail of the sequence fits TRBJ2-5 better, so the J call may be wrong. The CDR3 sequence is 15 residues long. The germline V gene has CDR1 SGHVS and CDR2 FQNEAQ. CDR3 sequence: CASSSDRVFWETQYF. CDR3 bases: TGTGCCAGCAGCTCGGACAGGGTTTTTTGGGAGACCCAGTACTTC.

This rearrangement joins TRBV28 to TRBJ2-7; 8 bases map to TRBD1. The CDR3 spans 16 residues. Germline V gives CDR1 MDHEN, CDR2 SYDVKM. V shed 5 bases and J 2 bases; nucleotides not matched to a gene: 11. For the CDR3, the DNA is TGTGCCAGCAGTCCCCGAGGACAGGGCCTAACCTACGAGCAGTACTTC. Translating gives CASSPRGQGLTYEQYF.

This clonotype was seen a handful of times. The chain couples TRBV20-1 to TRBJ2-1; D possibly corresponds to TRBD2 (5 bases). Deletions cut 1 base from V and 0 bases from J, with 13 bases between. The CDR3 sequence is 16 residues long. From germline, CDR1 is DFQATT and CDR2 SNEGSKA (reference sequence). Here the CDR3 DNA reads TGCAGTGCTAGAGCTCCCGGGATTAGCTCCTACAATGAGCAGTTCTTC. It encodes CSARAPGISSYNEQFF.

The chain combines TRBV21-1 with TRBJ2-1; the table's D call of TRBD1 was not tested on the DNA. TRBV21-1 is a listed pseudogene. The CDR3 contains 17 residues. The CDR3 coding sequence is TGTGCCAGGCGACGTGGGGGCGATCAACGCTCCTACAATGAGCAGTTCTTC. As protein: CARRRGGDQRSYNEQFF.

This chain joins TRBV28 and TRBJ1-4; 7 bases align to TRBD1. CDR3 length: 14 amino acids. Germline CDR1 MDHEN, CDR2 SYDVKM. Losses at the gene ends were 5 bases for V and 9 bases for J; bases not matched to a gene: 9. The CDR3 spells CASSTLQGYQKLFF. The CDR3 DNA reads TGTGCCAGCAGTACACTACAGGGGTATCAAAAACTGTTTTTT.

This sequence joins TRBV24-1 and TRBJ2-1; D possibly corresponds to TRBD2 (5 bases). V dropped 0 bases and J dropped 2 bases, with 7 bases sitting between them. The CDR3 is made up of 15 amino acids. From germline, CDR1 is KGHDR and CDR2 SFDVKD. The CDR3 nucleotides read TGTGCCACCAGTGATTTGAGCGGAGCCTACAATGAGCAGTTCTTC. Its protein product is CATSDLSGAYNEQFF.